This TCR beta chain is drawn from a study of T cells after yellow fever vaccination. This clonotype was recorded many times. TCRdb re-derived calls from the 5' RACE reads in MiXCR, one entry per CDR3 protein. The table has some 110,000 distinct CDR3 sequences, roughly 8.4% seen once. Material: CD8+ T cells sorted from PBMCs, obtained 45 days after the yellow fever booster vaccination. The TCR sequence derives from a man aged 30 to 39 who received the YFV17D yellow fever vaccine.

DNA of the CDR3: TGTGCCAGCAGGGCTAGCTTCGGTGAGCAGTTCTTC. Translating it yields CASRASFGEQFF. The rearrangement joins TRBV6-5 to TRBJ2-1; TRBD2 is a possible D gene (5 bases). Germline loops: CDR1 MNHEY, CDR2 SVGAGI. The CDR3 totals 12 residues. V gave up 6 bases and J gave up 9 bases, with 12 bases separating them.